Following are 14 T cell receptor beta chains from one sample sequenced in a study of blood T cells in healthy people across ages. A sample-barcoded 5' primer and a J-beta primer mix were used in a second PCR of roughly 7 to 11 cycles. TCRdb independently ran MiXCR on the 5' RACE reads; one entry per CDR3 protein. The sample shows around 800,000 distinct CDR3 sequences, about 26% of them seen only once. These same records also appear under a second study, on T cells of mothers and their children.

Sample: blood. These receptors came from a boy aged 10-17 years in good health.

Remarks on this clonotype: This may be a read error: a much more frequent sequence differs by one nucleotide. The rearrangement joins TRBV5-1 to TRBJ1-2, with D possibly matching TRBD1 (6 bases). Germline lookup yields CDR1 SGHRS and CDR2 YFSETQ. This CDR3 is built from 14 residues. CDR3 coding DNA: TGCGCCAGCAGCAACGCACAGGGAGATAATGGCTACGCCTTC. Amino acid sequence: CASSNAQGDNGYAF.

This chain links TRBV29-1 with TRBJ1-1; D is ambiguous. CDR1 and CDR2 from the germline V gene are SQVTM and ANQGSEA. There are 13 residues in the CDR3. Between the trimmed V and J ends, which lost 0 bases and 5 bases, there was a span of 10 bases. CDR3 in DNA: TGCAGCGTTGAAGAGGGCACGAGTACTGAAGCTTTCTTT. Residues: CSVEEGTSTEAFF.

V and J are TRBV12-3 or TRBV12-4 and TRBJ2-7, with D possibly called TRBD1 or TRBD2 (5 bases each). The CDR3 has 13 amino acids. The germline V and J ends were trimmed by 5 bases and 7 bases, with 15 bases remaining between them. CDR3 sequence reads: CASSPGAAREQYF. The CDR3 region has the DNA TGTGCCAGCAGTCCCGGGGCCGCCCGGGAGCAGTACTTC.

There are a few counts of this clonotype. One end of the junction varies from germline; a read error may be responsible. The chain is built from TRBV20-1 and TRBJ2-5; D possibly matches TRBD1 or TRBD2 (5 bases each). Germline V CDR1 and CDR2: DFQATT, SNEGSKA (reference sequence). The CDR3 spans 13 residues. CDR3 in amino acids: CSASANGDETQYF. For the CDR3, the DNA is TGCAGTGCTAGCGCGAACGGGGACGAGACCCAATACTTC.

The CDR3 region is CASSFSGTGSYEQYF. The CDR3 region has the DNA TGTGCCAGCAGTTTTTCCGGGACAGGTTCCTACGAGCAGTACTTC. This chain uses TRBV28 with TRBJ2-7; 8 nucleotides align to TRBD1. Per germline, CDR1 MDHEN and CDR2 SYDVKM. The CDR3 totals 15 residues. J gave up 1 base and V 3 bases, and 5 bases lay outside the gene matches.

This clonotype was seen many times. J is TRBJ1-1 and V is TRBV18; TRBD1 agrees at 9 bases. Germline V lookup: CDR1 KGHSH, CDR2 LQKENI. Trimming at V came to 3 bases and at J to 4 bases, leaving 6 bases not matched to a gene. The CDR3 totals 15 residues. The CDR3 DNA reads TGTGCCAGCTCACCGGGGACAGGGCGGGGCACTGAAGCTTTCTTT. Translating gives CASSPGTGRGTEAFF.

The chain carries TRBV5-4 and TRBJ1-5; no firm D call. From germline, CDR1 is SGHNT and CDR2 YYREEE (reference sequence). This CDR3 contains 17 residues. V shed 3 bases and J shed 2 bases, with 18 bases lying between them. The CDR3 DNA is TGTGCCAGCAGCTCAAGTCCGGGTCCCGAACGCAATCAGCCCCAGCATTTT. Its translation is CASSSSPGPERNQPQHF.

The chain links TRBV2 to TRBJ1-5; 8 bases line up with TRBD1. The CDR3 sequence is 15 residues long. CDR1 SNHLY and CDR2 FYNNEI come from the germline V gene. V shed 6 bases, J shed 6 bases, and the junction held 10 bases outside the gene matches. CDR3 sequence reads: CASRTAQGARQPQHF. CDR3 in DNA: TGTGCCAGCAGGACGGCTCAGGGGGCACGTCAGCCCCAGCATTTT.

This clonotype was counted ten times or more. The CDR3 loop is CASSSSGSYNEQFF. Here the CDR3 DNA reads TGTGCCAGCAGCTCCAGCGGGTCCTACAATGAGCAGTTCTTC. V and J are TRBV7-9 and TRBJ2-1; maybe TRBD2 (6 bases). Germline-derived CDR1 and CDR2 are SEHNR and FQNEAQ (reference sequence). This CDR3 region has 14 residues. Trimming left V 4 bases short and J 1 base short, with 8 bases between.

The table lists this clonotype with a few counts. This sequence joins TRBV6-6 and TRBJ1-5; D uncertain. Germline loops: CDR1 MNHNY, CDR2 SVGAGI (reference sequence). The CDR3 is 15 residues long. With 10 bases removed from V and 0 bases from J, the gap between germline ends came to 16 bases. Written as DNA, the CDR3 is TGTGCCACCAAGGACGGGAGCTATAGCAATCAGCCCCAGCATTTT. It translates to CATKDGSYSNQPQHF.

This rearrangement joins TRBV11-2 to TRBJ2-7; TRBD2 aligns across 7 bases. The DNA end is a closer match to TRBJ2-1, so the J assignment may be wrong. Germline assignment: CDR1 SGHAT and CDR2 FQNNGV. CDR3 length: 12 residues. In DNA, the CDR3 is TGTGCCAGCAGTACCGGGAGGAATGAGCAGTTCTTC. The encoded protein is CASSTGRNEQFF.

This clonotype was counted between two and nine times. The CDR3 nucleotides read TGTGCCAGCAGCTTAGCAAGGACGGGCCTGTATGGCTACACCTTC. This gives the protein CASSLARTGLYGYTF. This chain connects TRBV7-9 to TRBJ1-2, with D unclear. This CDR3 region has 15 residues. Germline V gene lookup returns CDR1 SEHNR and CDR2 FQNEAQ (reference sequence). Trimming took off 0 bases at V and 5 bases at J, with 13 bases between the two ends.

This clonotype was seen only a few times. The chain recombines TRBV6-5 with TRBJ2-5, with 7 bases matching TRBD2. Trimming removed 0 bases from V and 5 bases from J; junction bases left unmatched: 9. The CDR3 consists of 16 residues. Germline lookup yields CDR1 MNHEY and CDR2 SVGAGI. The DNA for the CDR3 is TGTGCCAGCAGTTACTCGACTAGCCCCCGAAGGGAGACCCAGTACTTC. The encoded protein is CASSYSTSPRRETQYF.

Only one count was recorded for this clonotype. The V call is TRBV7-9, the J call TRBJ2-5, with 8 bases matching TRBD1. The J call may be mistaken, given a closer DNA end match to TRBJ2-7. Germline values: CDR1 SEHNR, CDR2 FQNEAQ (reference sequence). The CDR3 consists of 15 residues. The CDR3 DNA is TGTGCCAGCAGCCTCGGCGAGCAGGGGGCCAACGAGCAGTACTTC. Translating it yields CASSLGEQGANEQYF.